This T cell receptor beta chain is from a study of T cell responses to AZD1222 COVID-19 vaccine. V was clipped by 7 bases and J by 7 bases, with 16 bases between them. The CDR3 sequence is 13 residues long. CDR1 MDHEN and CDR2 SYDVKM come from the germline V gene. On this clone itself: Its antigen remains unidentified.

Study-wide points: Baseline serology detected seropositivity in only six AZD1222 recipients. The sample set comprised mostly white British donors with more females, and clonal diversity was possibly underestimated. The study found vaccine-associated CD4 TCRs spanning spike, dominant at 160-218 and 743-854. Increased Spike-specific TCR breadth and depth were observed after two AZD1222 doses.

TCRdb keeps only in-frame clones here, not all; method: immunoSEQ multiplex PCR. In the table there are around 140,000 clones, just over 90% of which are singletons. The genes are TRBV28 and TRBJ1-1; a possible D gene is TRBD1 (6 bases). The material sequenced was peripheral blood, taken on day 0 of AZD1222 vaccination. The origin of this receptor is an adult in good health. The CDR3 nucleotides are TGTGCCAGCAAATCCGGGCTAGGGGGTGAAGCTTTCTTT. This codes for CASKSGLGGEAFF.